This T cell receptor (beta chain) was found in a study of T cells after somatic rescue of genetic block. TCRdb's table, derived via immunoSEQ multiplex PCR, lists solely in-frame clones and lacks some. The repertoire consists of 10,000 or so clones, with 70% to 75% occurring once and the leading ten covering roughly 12%. V lost 2 bases to trimming and J lost 5 bases, with 5 bases between them. This CDR3 is built from 12 residues. What was sequenced was peripheral blood mononuclear cells (PBMCs). The receptor was isolated from a boy aged 5-17 years. The genes are TRBV23-1 and TRBJ2-3; no definite D call. TRBV23-1 is treated as an ORF (open reading frame) with a function not yet certain. The CDR3 here is CASSQGRDTQYF. The CDR3 nucleotides are TGCGCCAGCAGTCAAGGCCGAGATACGCAGTATTTT.